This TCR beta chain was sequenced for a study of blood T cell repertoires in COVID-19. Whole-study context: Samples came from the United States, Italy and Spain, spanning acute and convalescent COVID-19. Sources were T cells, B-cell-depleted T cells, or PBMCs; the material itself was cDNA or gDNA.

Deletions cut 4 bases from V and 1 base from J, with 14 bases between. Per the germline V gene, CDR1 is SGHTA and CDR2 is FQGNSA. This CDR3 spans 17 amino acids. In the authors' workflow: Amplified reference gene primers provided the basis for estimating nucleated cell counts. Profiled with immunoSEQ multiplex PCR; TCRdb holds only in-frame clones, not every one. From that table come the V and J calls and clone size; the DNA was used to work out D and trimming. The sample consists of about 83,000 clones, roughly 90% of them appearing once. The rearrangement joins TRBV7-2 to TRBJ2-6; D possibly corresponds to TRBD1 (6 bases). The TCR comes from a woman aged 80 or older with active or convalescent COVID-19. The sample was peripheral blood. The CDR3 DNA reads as TGTGCCAGCAGCTCACAGGGTACGGGGTCTGGGGCCAACGTCCTGACTTTC. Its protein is CASSSQGTGSGANVLTF. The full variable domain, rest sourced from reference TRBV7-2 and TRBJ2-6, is GAGVSQSPSNKVTEKGKDVELRCDPISGHTALYWYRQSLGQGLEFLIYFQGNSAPDKSGLPSDRFSAERTGGSVSTLTIQRTQQEDSAVYLCASSSQGTGSGANVLTFGAGSRLTVL.